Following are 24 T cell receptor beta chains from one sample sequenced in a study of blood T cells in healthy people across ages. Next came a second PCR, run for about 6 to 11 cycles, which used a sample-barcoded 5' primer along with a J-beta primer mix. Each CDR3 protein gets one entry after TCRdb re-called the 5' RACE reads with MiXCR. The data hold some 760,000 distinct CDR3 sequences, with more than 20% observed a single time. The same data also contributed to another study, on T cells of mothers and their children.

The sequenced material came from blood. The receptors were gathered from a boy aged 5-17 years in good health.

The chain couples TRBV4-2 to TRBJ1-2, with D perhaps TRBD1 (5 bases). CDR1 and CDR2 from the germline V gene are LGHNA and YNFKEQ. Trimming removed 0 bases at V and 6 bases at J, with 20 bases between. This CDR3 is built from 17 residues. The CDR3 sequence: CASSQDWDGGLGDGYTF. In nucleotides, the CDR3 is TGTGCCAGCAGCCAAGATTGGGACGGCGGCTTGGGCGATGGCTACACCTTC.

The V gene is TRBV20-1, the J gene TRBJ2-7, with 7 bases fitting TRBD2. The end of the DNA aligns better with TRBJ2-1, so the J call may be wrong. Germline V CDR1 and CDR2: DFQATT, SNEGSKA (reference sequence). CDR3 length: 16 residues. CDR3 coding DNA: TGCAGTGCTAGGGACCTGCGGGAGTTCTTTGCGGATGAGCAGTTCTTC. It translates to CSARDLREFFADEQFF.

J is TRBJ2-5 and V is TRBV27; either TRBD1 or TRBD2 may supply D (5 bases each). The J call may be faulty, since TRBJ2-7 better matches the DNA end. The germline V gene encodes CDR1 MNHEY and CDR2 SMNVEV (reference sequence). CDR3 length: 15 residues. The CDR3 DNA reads TGTGCCAGTTCAAAGTGGCGGGCAGGGACCTACGAGCAGTACTTC. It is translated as CASSKWRAGTYEQYF.

The CDR3 reads CASSFGDRVQETQYF. The CDR3 nucleotides read TGTGCCAGCAGCTTCGGCGACAGGGTTCAAGAGACCCAGTACTTC. The V and J genes are TRBV7-9 and TRBJ2-5; TRBD1 aligns across 7 bases. V shed 3 bases and J 2 bases; nucleotides not matched to a gene: 6. Germline CDR1 is SEHNR and CDR2 is FQNEAQ (reference sequence). This CDR3 contains 15 residues.

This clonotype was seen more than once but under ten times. CDR3 sequence (DNA): TGTGCCAGCAGCCGGCAGGTCGGGACTGCCTCCTACGAGCAGTACTTC. It specifies CASSRQVGTASYEQYF. The rearrangement joins TRBV7-2 to TRBJ2-5, with a tentative D call TRBD2 (6 bases). The J call is doubtful: the DNA matches TRBJ2-7 better. The CDR3 runs to 16 residues. Germline CDR1 and CDR2: SGHTA and FQGNSA.

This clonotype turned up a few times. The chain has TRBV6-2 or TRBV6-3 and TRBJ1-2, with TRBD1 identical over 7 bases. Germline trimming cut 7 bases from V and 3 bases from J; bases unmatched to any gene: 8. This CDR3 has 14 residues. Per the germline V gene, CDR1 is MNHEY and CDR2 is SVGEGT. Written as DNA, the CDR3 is TGTGCCAGCACCAAGGGGGCAATCGACTATGGCTACACCTTC. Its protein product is CASTKGAIDYGYTF.

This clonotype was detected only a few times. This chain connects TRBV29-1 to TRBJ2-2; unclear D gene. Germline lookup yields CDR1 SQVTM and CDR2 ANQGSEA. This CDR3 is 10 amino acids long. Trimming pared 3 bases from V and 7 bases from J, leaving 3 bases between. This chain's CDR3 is CSVEDGELFF. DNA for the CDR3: TGCAGCGTTGAGGACGGGGAGCTGTTTTTT.

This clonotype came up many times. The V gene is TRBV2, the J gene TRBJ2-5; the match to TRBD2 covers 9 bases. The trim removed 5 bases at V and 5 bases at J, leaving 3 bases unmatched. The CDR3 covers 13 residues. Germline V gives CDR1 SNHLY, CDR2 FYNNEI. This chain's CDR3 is CASSPSGEETQYF. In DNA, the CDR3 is TGTGCCAGCAGTCCTAGCGGGGAGGAGACCCAGTACTTC.

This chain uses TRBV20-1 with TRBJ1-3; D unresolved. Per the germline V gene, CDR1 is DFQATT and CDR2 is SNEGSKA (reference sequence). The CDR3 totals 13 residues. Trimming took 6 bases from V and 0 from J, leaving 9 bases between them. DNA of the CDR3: TGCAGTGCGTCGGTCTCCTCTGGAAACACCATATATTTT. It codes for CSASVSSGNTIYF.

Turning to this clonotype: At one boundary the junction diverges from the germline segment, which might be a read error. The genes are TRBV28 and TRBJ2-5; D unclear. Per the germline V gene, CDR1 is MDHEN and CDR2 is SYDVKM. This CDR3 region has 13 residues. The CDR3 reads CASSPEYRETPYF. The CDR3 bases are TGTGCCAGCAGCCCCGAGTACCGAGAGACCCCGTACTTC.

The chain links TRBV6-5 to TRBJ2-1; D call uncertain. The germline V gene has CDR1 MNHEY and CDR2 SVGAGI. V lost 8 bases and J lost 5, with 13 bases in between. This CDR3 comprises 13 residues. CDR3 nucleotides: TGTGCCAGCGTCGACCGGGTACACAATGAGCAGTTCTTC. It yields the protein CASVDRVHNEQFF.

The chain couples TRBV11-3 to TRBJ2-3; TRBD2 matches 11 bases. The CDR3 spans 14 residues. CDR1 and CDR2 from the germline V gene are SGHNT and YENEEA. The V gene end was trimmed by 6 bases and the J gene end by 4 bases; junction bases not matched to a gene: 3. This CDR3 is CASRLAGGADTQYF. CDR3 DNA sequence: TGTGCCAGCAGGCTAGCGGGGGGCGCAGATACGCAGTATTTT. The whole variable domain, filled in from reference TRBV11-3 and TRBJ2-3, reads EAGVVQSPRYKIIEKKQPVAFWCNPISGHNTLYWYLQNLGQGPELLIRYENEEAVDDSQLPKDRFSAERLKGVDSTLKIQPAELGDSAVYLCASRLAGGADTQYFGPGTRLTVL.

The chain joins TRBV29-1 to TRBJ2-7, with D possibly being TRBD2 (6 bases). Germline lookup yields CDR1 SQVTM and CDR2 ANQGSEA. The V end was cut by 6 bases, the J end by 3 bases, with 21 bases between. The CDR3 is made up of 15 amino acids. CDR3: CSVTPGGTDNYEQYF. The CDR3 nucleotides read TGCAGCGTCACCCCGGGCGGGACCGACAACTACGAGCAGTACTTC.

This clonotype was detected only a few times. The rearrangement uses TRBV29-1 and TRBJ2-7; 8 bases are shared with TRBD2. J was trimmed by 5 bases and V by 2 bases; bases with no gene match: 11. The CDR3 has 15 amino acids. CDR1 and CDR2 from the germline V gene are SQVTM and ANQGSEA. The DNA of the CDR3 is TGCAGCGTTGAAAGTGGAACTAGCGGAAAGGACGAGCAGTACTTC. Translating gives CSVESGTSGKDEQYF.

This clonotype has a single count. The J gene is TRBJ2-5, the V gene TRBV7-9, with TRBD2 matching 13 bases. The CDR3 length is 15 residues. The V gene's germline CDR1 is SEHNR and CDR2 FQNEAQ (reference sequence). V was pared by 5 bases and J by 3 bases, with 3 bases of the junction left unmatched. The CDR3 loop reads CASSGGTSGEETQYF. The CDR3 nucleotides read TGTGCCAGCAGCGGCGGGACTAGCGGGGAAGAGACCCAGTACTTC.

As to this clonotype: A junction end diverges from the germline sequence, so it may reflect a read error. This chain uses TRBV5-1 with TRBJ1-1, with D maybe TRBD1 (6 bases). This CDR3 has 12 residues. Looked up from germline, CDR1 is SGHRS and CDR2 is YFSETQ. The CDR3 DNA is TGCGCCAGCAGCTTAAATGGGGGGCAAGCCTTCTTT. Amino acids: CASSLNGGQAFF.

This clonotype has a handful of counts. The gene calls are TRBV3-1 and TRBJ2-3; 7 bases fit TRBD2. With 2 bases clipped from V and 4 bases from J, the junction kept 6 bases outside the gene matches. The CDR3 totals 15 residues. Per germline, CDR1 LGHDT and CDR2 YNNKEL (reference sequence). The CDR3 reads CASSQSGIGADTQYF. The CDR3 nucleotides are TGTGCCAGCAGCCAAAGCGGGATTGGCGCAGATACGCAGTATTTT.

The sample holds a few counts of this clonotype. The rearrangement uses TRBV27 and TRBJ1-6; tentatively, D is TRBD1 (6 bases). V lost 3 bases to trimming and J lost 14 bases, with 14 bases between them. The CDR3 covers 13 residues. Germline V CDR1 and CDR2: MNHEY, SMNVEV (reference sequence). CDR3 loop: CASSLGGPLTLHF. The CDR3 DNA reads TGTGCCAGCAGTTTGGGGGGCCCATTGACCCTCCACTTT.

Here the CDR3 DNA reads TGTGCCAGCAGTTTACGTAACGGGGGCCAGCAGTACTTC. Amino acid sequence: CASSLRNGGQQYF. The rearrangement links TRBV28 to TRBJ2-7; either TRBD1 or TRBD2 may fit D (6 bases each). There are 13 residues in the CDR3. The V end lost 2 bases, the J end lost 8 bases, and 13 bases lay between the germline ends. Germline CDR1 MDHEN, CDR2 SYDVKM.

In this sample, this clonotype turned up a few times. The CDR3 region is CASSLGGQYGYTF. The CDR3 bases are TGCGCCAGCAGCTTGGGAGGACAGTATGGCTACACCTTC. The rearrangement uses TRBV5-1 and TRBJ1-2, with a possible D match to TRBD1 (6 bases). Germline values: CDR1 SGHRS, CDR2 YFSETQ. V lost 0 bases and J lost 5, with 8 bases in between. The CDR3 is made up of 13 amino acids. The full variable domain, rest sourced from reference TRBV5-1 and TRBJ1-2, is KAGVTQTPRYLIKTRGQQVTLSCSPISGHRSVSWYQQTPGQGLQFLFEYFSETQRNKGNFPGRFSGRQFSNSRSEMNVSTLELGDSALYLCASSLGGQYGYTFGSGTRLTVV.

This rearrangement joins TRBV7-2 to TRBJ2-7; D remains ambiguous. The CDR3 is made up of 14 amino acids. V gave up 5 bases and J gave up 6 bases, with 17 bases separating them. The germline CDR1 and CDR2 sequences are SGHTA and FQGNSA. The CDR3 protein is CASSRWAGSAEQYF. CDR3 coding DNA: TGTGCCAGCAGCAGATGGGCCGGGTCCGCCGAGCAGTACTTC.

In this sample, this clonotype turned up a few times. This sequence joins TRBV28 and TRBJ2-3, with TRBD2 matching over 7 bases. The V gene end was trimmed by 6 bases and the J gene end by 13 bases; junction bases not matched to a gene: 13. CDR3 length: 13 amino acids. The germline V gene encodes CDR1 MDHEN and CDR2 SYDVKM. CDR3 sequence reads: CASREPAGRFEYF. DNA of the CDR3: TGTGCCAGCAGGGAACCAGCGGGACGATTCGAGTATTTT.

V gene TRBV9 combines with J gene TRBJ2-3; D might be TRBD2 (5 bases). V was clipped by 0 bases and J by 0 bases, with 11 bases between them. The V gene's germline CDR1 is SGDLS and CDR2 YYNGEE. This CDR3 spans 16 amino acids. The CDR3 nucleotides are TGTGCCAGCAGCGTAGCTCCCCAGCGGAGCACAGATACGCAGTATTTT. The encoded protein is CASSVAPQRSTDTQYF. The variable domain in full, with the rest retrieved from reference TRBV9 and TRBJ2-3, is DSGVTQTPKHLITATGQRVTLRCSPRSGDLSVYWYQQSLDQGLQFLIQYYNGEERAKGNILERFSAQQFPDLHSELNLSSLELGDSALYFCASSVAPQRSTDTQYFGPGTRLTVL.

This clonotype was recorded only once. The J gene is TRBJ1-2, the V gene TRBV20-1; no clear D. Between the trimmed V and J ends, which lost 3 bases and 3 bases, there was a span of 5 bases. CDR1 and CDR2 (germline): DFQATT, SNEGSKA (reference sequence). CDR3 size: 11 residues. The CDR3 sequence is CSARADYGYTF. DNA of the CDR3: TGCAGTGCTAGGGCCGACTATGGCTACACCTTC.